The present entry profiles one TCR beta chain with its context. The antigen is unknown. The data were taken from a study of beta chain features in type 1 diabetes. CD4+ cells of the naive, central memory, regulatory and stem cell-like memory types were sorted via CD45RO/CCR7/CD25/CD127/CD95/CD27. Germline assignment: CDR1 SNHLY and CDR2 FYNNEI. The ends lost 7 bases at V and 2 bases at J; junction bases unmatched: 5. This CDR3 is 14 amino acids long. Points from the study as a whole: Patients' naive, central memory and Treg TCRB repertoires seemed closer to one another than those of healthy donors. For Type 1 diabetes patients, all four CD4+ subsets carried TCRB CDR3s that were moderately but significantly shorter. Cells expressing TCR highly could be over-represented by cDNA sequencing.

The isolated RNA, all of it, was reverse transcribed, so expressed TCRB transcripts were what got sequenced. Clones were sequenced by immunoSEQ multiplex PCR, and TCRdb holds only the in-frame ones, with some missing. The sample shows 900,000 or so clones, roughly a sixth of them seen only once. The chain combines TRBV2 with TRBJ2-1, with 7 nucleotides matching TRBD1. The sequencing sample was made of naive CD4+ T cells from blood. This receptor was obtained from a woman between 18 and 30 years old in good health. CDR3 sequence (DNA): TGTGCCAGCAACCGGGACAGCCCCTACAATGAGCAGTTCTTC. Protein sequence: CASNRDSPYNEQFF.